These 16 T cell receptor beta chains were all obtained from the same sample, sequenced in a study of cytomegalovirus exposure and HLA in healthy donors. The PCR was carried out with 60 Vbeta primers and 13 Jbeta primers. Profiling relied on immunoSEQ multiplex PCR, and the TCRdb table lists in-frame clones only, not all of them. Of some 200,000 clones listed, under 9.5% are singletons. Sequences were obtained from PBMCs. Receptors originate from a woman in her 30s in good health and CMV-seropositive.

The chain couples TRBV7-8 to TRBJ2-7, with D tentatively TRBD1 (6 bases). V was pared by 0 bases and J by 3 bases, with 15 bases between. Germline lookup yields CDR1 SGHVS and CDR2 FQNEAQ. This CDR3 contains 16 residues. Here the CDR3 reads CASSLAPGTSLYEQYF. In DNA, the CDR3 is TGTGCCAGCAGCTTAGCCCCCGGGACATCTCTCTACGAGCAGTACTTC.

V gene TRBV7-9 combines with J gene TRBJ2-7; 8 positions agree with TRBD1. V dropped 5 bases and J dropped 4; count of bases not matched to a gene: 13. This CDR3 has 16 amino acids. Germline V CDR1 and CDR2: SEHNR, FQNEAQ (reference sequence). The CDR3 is CASSRGPGQGIYEQYF. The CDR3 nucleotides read TGTGCCAGCAGCCGAGGGCCCGGACAGGGCATTTACGAGCAGTACTTC.

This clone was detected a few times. CDR3 nucleotides: TGTGCCAGCAGCCCCGGGGGGGATCGGTACACTGAAGCTTTCTTT. Amino acid sequence: CASSPGGDRYTEAFF. The chain couples TRBV7-8 to TRBJ1-1; a weak D match, TRBD1 (5 bases). Germline V gene lookup returns CDR1 SGHVS and CDR2 FQNEAQ. This CDR3 spans 15 amino acids. V was cut by 5 bases and J by 3 bases, with 16 bases left in between.

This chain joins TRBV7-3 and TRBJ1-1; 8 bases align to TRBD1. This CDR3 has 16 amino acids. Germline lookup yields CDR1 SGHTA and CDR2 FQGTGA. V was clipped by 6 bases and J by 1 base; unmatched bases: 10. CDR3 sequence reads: CASRRTGGGENTEAFF. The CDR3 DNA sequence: TGTGCCAGCAGGCGAACAGGGGGAGGGGAGAACACTGAAGCTTTCTTT.

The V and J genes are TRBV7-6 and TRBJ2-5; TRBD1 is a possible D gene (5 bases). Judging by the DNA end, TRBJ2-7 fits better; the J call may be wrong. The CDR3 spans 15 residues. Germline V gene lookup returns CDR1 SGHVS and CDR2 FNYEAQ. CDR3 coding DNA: TGTGCCAGCAGCTTAGCGCTTGGGGCTTCCTACGAGCAGTACTTC. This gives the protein CASSLALGASYEQYF.

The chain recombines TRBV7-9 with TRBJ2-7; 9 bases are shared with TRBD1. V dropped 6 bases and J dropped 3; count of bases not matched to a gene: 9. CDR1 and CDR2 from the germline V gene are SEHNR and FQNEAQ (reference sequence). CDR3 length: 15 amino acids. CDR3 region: CASRATGGAFYEQYF. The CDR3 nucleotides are TGTGCCAGCAGGGCCACAGGGGGCGCTTTCTACGAGCAGTACTTC. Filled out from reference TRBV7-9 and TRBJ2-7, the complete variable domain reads DTGVSQNPRHKITKRGQNVTFRCDPISEHNRLYWYRQTLGQGPEFLTYFQNEAQLEKSRLLSDRFSAERPKGSFSTLEIQRTEQGDSAMYLCASRATGGAFYEQYFGPGTRLTVT.

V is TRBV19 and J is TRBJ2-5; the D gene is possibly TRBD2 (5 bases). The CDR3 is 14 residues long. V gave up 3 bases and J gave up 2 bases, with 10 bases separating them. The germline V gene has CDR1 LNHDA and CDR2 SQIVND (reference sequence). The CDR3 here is CASSIQRRQETQYF. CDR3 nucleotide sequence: TGTGCCAGTAGTATCCAGCGGAGGCAAGAGACCCAGTACTTC.

CDR3 protein: CASSRGLIYEQYF. The CDR3, as DNA: TGTGCCAGCAGCCGGGGACTCATCTACGAGCAGTACTTC. V usage is TRBV6-5 and J usage is TRBJ2-5; TRBD2 is a possible D gene (6 bases). The assigned J gene may be wrong: the sequence end matches TRBJ2-7 better. The germline gives CDR1 MNHEY, CDR2 SVGAGI. The CDR3 is 13 amino acids.

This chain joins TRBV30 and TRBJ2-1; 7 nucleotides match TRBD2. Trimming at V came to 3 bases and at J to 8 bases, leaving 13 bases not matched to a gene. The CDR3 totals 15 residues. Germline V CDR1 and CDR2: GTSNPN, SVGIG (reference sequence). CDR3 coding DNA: TGTGCCTGGAGCTTTGGGCGCGGGAGTTTGGATGAGCAGTTCTTC. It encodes CAWSFGRGSLDEQFF.

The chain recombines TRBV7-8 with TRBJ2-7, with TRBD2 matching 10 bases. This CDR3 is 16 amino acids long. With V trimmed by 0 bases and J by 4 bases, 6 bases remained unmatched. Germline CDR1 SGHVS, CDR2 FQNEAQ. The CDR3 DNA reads TGTGCCAGCAGCTTAGCGTCGGCTAGCGGGAGTTACGAGCAGTACTTC. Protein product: CASSLASASGSYEQYF.

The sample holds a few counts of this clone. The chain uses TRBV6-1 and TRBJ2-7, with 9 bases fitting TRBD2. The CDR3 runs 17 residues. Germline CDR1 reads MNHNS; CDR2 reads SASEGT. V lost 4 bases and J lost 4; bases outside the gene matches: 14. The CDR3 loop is CASSGGRAGGPRYEQYF. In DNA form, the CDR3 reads TGTGCCAGCAGTGGGGGAAGGGCGGGAGGGCCTAGGTACGAGCAGTACTTC.

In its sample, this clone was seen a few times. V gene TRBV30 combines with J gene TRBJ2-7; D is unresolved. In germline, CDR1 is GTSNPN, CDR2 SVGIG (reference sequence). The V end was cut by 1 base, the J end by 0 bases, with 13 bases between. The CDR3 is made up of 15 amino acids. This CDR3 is CAWSGSLRSSYEQYF. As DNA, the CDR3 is TGTGCCTGGAGTGGTAGTCTTCGTAGCTCCTACGAGCAGTACTTC.

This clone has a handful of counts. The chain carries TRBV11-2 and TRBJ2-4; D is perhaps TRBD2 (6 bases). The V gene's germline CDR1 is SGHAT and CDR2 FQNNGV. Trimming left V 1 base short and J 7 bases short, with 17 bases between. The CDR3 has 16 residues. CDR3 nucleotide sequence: TGTGCCAGCAGCTTAGTACTGATTAGCGGAGAGAACATTCAGTACTTC. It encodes CASSLVLISGENIQYF.

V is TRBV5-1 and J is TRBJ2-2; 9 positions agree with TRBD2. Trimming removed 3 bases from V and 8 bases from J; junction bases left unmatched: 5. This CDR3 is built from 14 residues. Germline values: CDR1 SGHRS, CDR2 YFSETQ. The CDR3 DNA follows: TGCGCCAGCAGCTCCATTAGCGGGAGAGGGGAGCTGTTTTTT. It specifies CASSSISGRGELFF. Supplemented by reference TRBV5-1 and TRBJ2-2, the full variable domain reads KAGVTQTPRYLIKTRGQQVTLSCSPISGHRSVSWYQQTPGQGLQFLFEYFSETQRNKGNFPGRFSGRQFSNSRSEMNVSTLELGDSALYLCASSSISGRGELFFGEGSRLTVL.

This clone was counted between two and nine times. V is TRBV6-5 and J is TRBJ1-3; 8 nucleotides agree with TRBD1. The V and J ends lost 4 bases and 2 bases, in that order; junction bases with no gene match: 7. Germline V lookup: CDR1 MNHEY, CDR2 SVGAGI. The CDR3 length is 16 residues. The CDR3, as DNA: TGTGCCAGCAGTTTTTCGACAGGGGAGACTGGAAACACCATATATTTT. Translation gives CASSFSTGETGNTIYF.

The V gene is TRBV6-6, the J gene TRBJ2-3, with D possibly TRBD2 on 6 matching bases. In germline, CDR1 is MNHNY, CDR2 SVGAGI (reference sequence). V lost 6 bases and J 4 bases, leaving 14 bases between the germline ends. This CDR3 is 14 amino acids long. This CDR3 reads CASRLLANADTQYF. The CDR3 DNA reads TGTGCCAGCAGGTTACTAGCTAACGCAGATACGCAGTATTTT.